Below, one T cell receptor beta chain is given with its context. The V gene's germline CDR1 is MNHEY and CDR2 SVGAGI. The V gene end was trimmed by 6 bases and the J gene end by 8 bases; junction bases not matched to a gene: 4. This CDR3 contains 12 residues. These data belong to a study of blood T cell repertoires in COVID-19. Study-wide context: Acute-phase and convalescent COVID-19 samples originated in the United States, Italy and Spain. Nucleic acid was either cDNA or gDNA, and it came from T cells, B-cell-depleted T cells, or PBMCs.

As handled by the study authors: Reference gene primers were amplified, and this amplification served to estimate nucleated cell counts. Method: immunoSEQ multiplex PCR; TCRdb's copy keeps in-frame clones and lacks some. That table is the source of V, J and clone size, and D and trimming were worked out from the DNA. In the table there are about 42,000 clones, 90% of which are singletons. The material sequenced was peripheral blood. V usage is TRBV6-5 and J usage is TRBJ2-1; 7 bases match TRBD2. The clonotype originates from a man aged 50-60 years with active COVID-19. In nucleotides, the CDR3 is TGTGCCAGCAGACTGACTAGCCATGAGCAGTTCTTC. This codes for CASRLTSHEQFF.